Following are 15 T cell receptor beta chains from one sample sequenced in a study of T cell responses to AZD1222 COVID-19 vaccine. The repertoire was sequenced with immunoSEQ multiplex PCR; TCRdb's copy has only in-frame clones and lacks some. Among more than 85,000 clones listed, around 87% were seen once. This material consisted of peripheral blood, taken 28 days after the second AZD1222 dose. The source of these receptors is an adult who received the AZD1222 COVID-19 vaccine.

The V and J genes are TRBV5-6 and TRBJ1-6; 10 bases agree with TRBD1. With V trimmed by 4 bases and J by 7 bases, 8 bases remained unmatched. There are 16 residues in the CDR3. Germline CDR1 reads SGHDT; CDR2 reads YYEEEE. Written as DNA, the CDR3 is TGTGCCAGCAGCCGTGACAGGGGGCGCGAGAATTCACCCCTCCACTTT. Translation: CASSRDRGRENSPLHF.

This sequence joins TRBV21-1 and TRBJ1-3. TRBV21-1 is a pseudogene locus. The length of the CDR3 is 16 residues. CDR3 sequence (DNA): TGTGCCAGCAGCAAAGTGGGCGGCCTCTCTGGAAACACCATATATTTT. Protein sequence: CASSKVGGLSGNTIYF.

This sequence joins TRBV5-1 and TRBJ2-1; D may be TRBD2 (5 bases). The CDR3 totals 14 residues. Trimming cost V 2 bases and J 9 bases, with 15 bases left between them. In germline, CDR1 is SGHRS, CDR2 YFSETQ. DNA of the CDR3: TGCGCCAGCAGCTTAACTAGAATATTCGGTGAGCAGTTCTTC. Protein sequence: CASSLTRIFGEQFF. The full variable domain, rest sourced from reference TRBV5-1 and TRBJ2-1, is KAGVTQTPRYLIKTRGQQVTLSCSPISGHRSVSWYQQTPGQGLQFLFEYFSETQRNKGNFPGRFSGRQFSNSRSEMNVSTLELGDSALYLCASSLTRIFGEQFFGPGTRLTVL.

This clone is a singleton in its sample. The V and J genes are TRBV5-8 and TRBJ2-7, with TRBD2 as a possible D gene (5 bases). The germline CDR1 and CDR2 sequences are SGHTS and YDEGEE. This CDR3 has 14 residues. Trimming pared 2 bases from V and 3 bases from J, leaving 12 bases between. The DNA for the CDR3 is TGTGCCAGCAGCTTACCAGGCCGGGACTACGAGCAGTACTTC. Encoded protein: CASSLPGRDYEQYF.

This clone was detected once. The chain employs TRBV29-1 and TRBJ1-2; the D gene is possibly TRBD1 (5 bases). CDR1 and CDR2 from the germline V gene are SQVTM and ANQGSEA. Between the trimmed V and J ends, which lost 2 bases and 3 bases, there was a span of 13 bases. The length of the CDR3 is 14 residues. The CDR3 DNA sequence: TGCAGCGTTGAATTAGGCGGGGCGGACTATGGCTACACCTTC. It codes for CSVELGGADYGYTF.

The chain carries TRBV4-1 and TRBJ1-3; tentatively, D is TRBD1 (6 bases). Germline V gives CDR1 MGHRA, CDR2 YSYEKL. Deletions cut 1 base from V and 2 bases from J, with 9 bases between. The CDR3 contains 15 residues. CDR3 amino acids: CASSQVQGTGNTIYF. In DNA form, the CDR3 reads TGCGCCAGCAGCCAAGTGCAGGGGACTGGAAACACCATATATTTT.

The chain employs TRBV28 and TRBJ1-2; TRBD1 matches 7 bases. This CDR3 comprises 18 residues. CDR1 and CDR2 (germline): MDHEN, SYDVKM. With V trimmed by 2 bases and J by 3 bases, 15 bases remained unmatched. The CDR3 is CASSLPLSTGREYYGYTF. In DNA form, the CDR3 reads TGTGCCAGCAGTTTACCTCTTTCGACAGGGCGGGAATACTATGGCTACACCTTC.

This chain links TRBV6-5 with TRBJ2-7; 8 nucleotides match TRBD2. V shed 5 bases and J 6 bases; nucleotides not matched to a gene: 3. CDR3 length: 12 amino acids. Germline CDR1 is MNHEY and CDR2 is SVGAGI. The CDR3 nucleotides are TGTGCCAGCAGTACCGGGGGGGTCGAGCAGTACTTC. The encoded protein is CASSTGGVEQYF.

This chain uses TRBV30 with TRBJ1-2; 12 nucleotides line up with TRBD1. The V gene end was trimmed by 2 bases and the J gene end by 5 bases; junction bases not matched to a gene: 6. Germline values: CDR1 GTSNPN, CDR2 SVGIG (reference sequence). The CDR3 spans 15 residues. The CDR3 reads CAWSPGQGASYGYTF. The CDR3 region has the DNA TGTGCCTGGAGTCCGGGACAGGGGGCGTCTTATGGCTACACCTTC.

This chain connects TRBV6-4 to TRBJ1-1; 12 positions agree with TRBD1. Germline lookup yields CDR1 MRHNA and CDR2 SNTAGT. The CDR3 sequence is 14 residues long. The trim removed 4 bases at V and 8 bases at J, leaving 5 bases unmatched. The CDR3 DNA is TGTGCCAGCAGTGCCGGGACAGGGGGCGAGGAAGCTTTCTTT. It specifies CASSAGTGGEEAFF.

As regards this clone: The junction shows a germline mismatch at one end, possibly a read error. The chain is built from TRBV6-5 and TRBJ2-7; the D gene could be TRBD1 or TRBD2 (5 bases each). Germline V gene data show CDR1 as MNHEY and CDR2 as SVGAGI. This CDR3 spans 13 amino acids. The CDR3 sequence: CACSPGPGYEQYF. CDR3 DNA sequence: TGTGCCTGCAGTCCGGGGCCTGGTTACGAGCAGTACTTC.

This clone was picked up many times. J is TRBJ2-3 and V is TRBV29-1; D possibly uses TRBD1 or TRBD2 (5 bases each). Germline V gives CDR1 SQVTM, CDR2 ANQGSEA. This CDR3 is built from 14 residues. With 4 bases removed from V and 3 bases from J, the gap between germline ends came to 14 bases. CDR3 bases: TGCAGCGTTGGGGGGAAGCTCTTGACAGATACGCAGTATTTT. Encoded protein: CSVGGKLLTDTQYF.

V usage is TRBV28 and J usage is TRBJ1-2; D unresolved. This CDR3 is built from 13 residues. Germline V gene data show CDR1 as MDHEN and CDR2 as SYDVKM. Trimming removed 6 bases at V and 4 bases at J, with 12 bases between. CDR3 bases: TGTGCCAGCAGCCCGTATGGATCCTATGGCTACACCTTC. Its translation: CASSPYGSYGYTF.

The gene calls are TRBV28 and TRBJ1-4; D is ambiguous. The germline V and J ends were trimmed by 6 bases and 8 bases, with 13 bases remaining between them. The CDR3 totals 13 residues. The germline CDR1 and CDR2 sequences are MDHEN and SYDVKM. CDR3 DNA sequence: TGTGCCAGCAGGGGGTGGTCCGGAGAAAAACTGTTTTTT. Encoded protein: CASRGWSGEKLFF.

The chain combines TRBV30 with TRBJ1-1, with TRBD1 matching over 9 bases. The V segment lost 1 base and the J segment 1 base; nucleotides outside the gene matches: 1. Germline assignment: CDR1 GTSNPN and CDR2 SVGIG (reference sequence). The CDR3 totals 14 residues. In DNA, the CDR3 is TGTGCCTGGAGTGGGACAGGGGCGAACACTGAAGCTTTCTTT. Amino acids: CAWSGTGANTEAFF.